One TCR beta chain is described in this entry. It lacks a known antigen. Base quality data are lacking; no much larger clone is found one base away. The data originate from a study of shared clonotypes between healthy human individuals (dated by TCRdb to the early 2020s). For context, the study as a whole: The cohort included a few men and a couple of women between 18 and 49 years of age. For each donor, three plates each were used for CD4 naive and CD4 memory, two plates were used for CD8 naive, and one plate was used for CD8 memory. The study deeply sequenced blood TCR repertoires of roughly five healthy adults to estimate repertoire size and the extent of clonotype sharing between individuals. To increase sequencing depth and limit assay-specific biases, different laboratories used diverse techniques to prepare libraries and sequence TCR repertoires. Each donor's leukapheresis produced roughly between roughly 0.85 and 9.5 billion PBMCs.

Study-wide conclusions, independent of this receptor: Pairwise subsampling indicated that sequencing depth was expected to affect the degree of clonotype sharing among donors. Only blood was sampled, and tissue TCR repertoires likely differ from those in blood. Naive subsets generally had larger estimated clonotype richness than memory subsets did. Because the study included a small number of donors, the genetic and exposure-history diversity represented was limited. Roughly 5% of naive CD4, around 3.5% of naive CD8, roughly 2.5% of memory CD4, and around 0.4% of memory CD8 clonotypes were shared across several donors. Compared with non-shared clonotypes, the clonotypes found in all four sorted-subset donors had higher generation probabilities. Incomplete sequencing was indicated by rarefaction of sorted-subset datasets, despite the large sequencing depth.

For the CD8 naive samples, CD45RO-negative cells were positively selected for CCR7, yielding a CD45RA+CCR7+ population from which TemRA cells were excluded. Healthy HIV-negative adults with no recently reported acute infections or vaccinations were included as donors. All donors were Caucasian adults living in Nashville, Tennessee, USA. Blood was collected by leukapheresis, and PBMCs were isolated by Ficoll-Histopaque density gradient centrifugation and then cryopreserved in liquid nitrogen vapor phase. Analytical flow cytometry was used to check the purity and quantity of every magnetically sorted T cell population. From each sorted fraction, genomic DNA was isolated and quantified by UV absorbance on a Nanodrop 2000c. CDR1 and CDR2 (SGHKS, YYEKEE) derive from the germline V gene (reference sequence). Its CDR3 holds 15 amino acids, cysteine through phenylalanine. The CDR3 DNA has 45 bases and is translated from base 1. V and J are truncated by 4 bases and 3 bases respectively, leaving an intervening sequence of 17 bases.

Using the deep immunoSEQ assay, multiplex PCR amplified TCR CDR3 regions from genomic DNA. Genomic DNA extracted from each cell subset was distributed evenly over all wells of several immunoSEQ 96-well plates, and each plate served as one replicate. Each replicate PCR for sorted subsets received roughly 0.2 ug genomic DNA, equal to 28,000 or so T cell genomes. Purified libraries were measured with a Qubit 3.0 fluorometer, size-checked on a Bioanalyzer 2100, and measured again with the KAPA Library Quantification kit. Each immunoSEQ 96-well plate was sequenced on its own single-read 150-cycle Illumina NextSeq 550 flow cell. Regarding the original processing steps: Because the immunoSEQ output included only junctional sequences and no quality scores, the filtering could not be the same as the filtering used for full-length reads. Sequences were annotated with PyIR, a Python wrapper for IgBLAST v1.9, and V/J genes and CDR3 were assigned using IMGT germline references. Any read was removed if the V/J assignment was weak (E-value above 1e-6), the CDR3 was missing, or the read contained stop codons, out-of-frame junctions, or ambiguous translated residues. A V3J clonotype was defined by an identical inferred V gene, J gene, and CDR3 amino acid sequence. Percentage overlap between repertoires was computed as shared unique clonotypes divided by the size of the smaller repertoire. Three approaches were used to assess repertoire richness: RTK rarefaction, the Chao1 estimator, and Recon v2.1 estimates of unobserved clonotypes. Generation probabilities were computed with OLGA for all TCRbeta clonotypes obtained by the gDNA method from several donors. The table comes from immuneACCESS by way of TCRdb, which keeps in-frame sequences with V and J called. Part of the clones is missing from these tables; in studies checked, under half for an unresolved V gene and the rest for unknown reasons. The V and J calls and the clone size are those of that table, but D and trimming were determined from the DNA. Here the sample has around 2,100,000 clones; about 95% occur a single time. The ten top clones hold more than 0.95% of the sample.

The specimen sequenced was naive CD8+ T cells sorted from blood. The cell subset or site label here, explained by the study, means: CD45RA+CCR7+. The receptor was isolated from a man aged 18 to 29 in good health. The chain employs TRBV5-5 and TRBJ2-7; TRBD1 could be the D gene, as 7 bases match. The DNA sequence is given as TGTGCCAGCAGCCTAAGACAGGGACTTGTCTACGAGCAGTACTTC. It encodes CASSLRQGLVYEQYF. Supplemented by the reference TRBV5-5 and TRBJ2-7 proteins around the CDR3, the complete variable domain is DAGVTQSPTHLIKTRGQQVTLRCSPISGHKSVSWYQQVLGQGPQFIFQYYEKEERGRGNFPDRFSARQFPNYSSELNVNALLLGDSALYLCASSLRQGLVYEQYFGPGTRLTVT.